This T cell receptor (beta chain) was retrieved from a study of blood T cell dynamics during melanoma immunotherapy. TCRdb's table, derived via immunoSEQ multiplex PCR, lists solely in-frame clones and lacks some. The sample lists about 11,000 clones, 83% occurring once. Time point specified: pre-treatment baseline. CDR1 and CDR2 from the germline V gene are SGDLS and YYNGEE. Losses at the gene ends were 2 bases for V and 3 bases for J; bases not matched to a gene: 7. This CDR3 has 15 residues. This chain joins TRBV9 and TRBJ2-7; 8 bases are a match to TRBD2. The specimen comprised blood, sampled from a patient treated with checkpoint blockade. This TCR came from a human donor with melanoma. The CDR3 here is CASSVMAGGIYEQYF. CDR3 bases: TGTGCCAGCAGCGTTATGGCGGGGGGCATCTACGAGCAGTACTTC.